The 19 T cell receptor beta chains reported below all come from one sample, sequenced in a study of blood T cell repertoires in COVID-19. TCRdb's copy holds only in-frame clones and misses some; the assay was immunoSEQ multiplex PCR. There are about 220,000 clones in the sample; around 80% occur only once, and approximately 5% lies in the top ten. The sequencing sample was made of peripheral blood. Receptor source: a human donor in a cohort sampled during active COVID-19.

The V gene is TRBV24-1, the J gene TRBJ2-7, with D tentatively TRBD2 (5 bases). The germline V gene has CDR1 KGHDR and CDR2 SFDVKD. This CDR3 contains 14 residues. V lost 7 bases and J lost 6, with 18 bases in between. This CDR3 reads CATRGDRGPTEQYF. Here the CDR3 DNA reads TGTGCCACCAGGGGAGATAGAGGCCCAACCGAGCAGTACTTC.

Turning to this clone: At the DNA level, this CDR3 is encoded by other sequences in the same sample as well. V and J are TRBV5-1 and TRBJ1-5, with TRBD1 as a possible D gene (5 bases). Trimming pared 4 bases from V and 0 bases from J, leaving 11 bases between. The CDR3 runs 15 residues. CDR1 is SGHRS, CDR2 YFSETQ, per germline. CDR3 residues: CASSPQGASNQPQHF. The CDR3 nucleotides read TGCGCCAGCAGCCCTCAAGGGGCTAGCAATCAGCCCCAGCATTTT.

This clone was detected a few times. The chain uses TRBV30 and TRBJ2-2; 8 nucleotides align to TRBD2. CDR3 length equals 16 residues. Trimming at V came to 3 bases and at J to 1 base, leaving 7 bases not matched to a gene. CDR1 GTSNPN and CDR2 SVGIG come from the germline V gene (reference sequence). CDR3 in amino acids: CAWRVSGRKNTGELFF. The CDR3 DNA is TGTGCCTGGAGGGTCAGCGGGAGAAAGAACACCGGGGAGCTGTTTTTT.

V usage is TRBV5-1 and J usage is TRBJ2-2; TRBD1 is a possible D gene (6 bases). V lost 0 bases and J lost 1, with 7 bases in between. The germline V gene has CDR1 SGHRS and CDR2 YFSETQ. The CDR3 loop spans 15 amino acids. For the CDR3, the DNA is TGCGCCAGCAGCTTGGCACAGGGGAACACCGGGGAGCTGTTTTTT. It specifies CASSLAQGNTGELFF.

The count of this clone is one. The CDR3 region is CASSPRALAGDNEQFF. The CDR3 nucleotides read TGTGCCAGCTCACCAAGAGCCCTAGCGGGGGACAATGAGCAGTTCTTC. This chain links TRBV18 with TRBJ2-1, with 10 bases matching TRBD2. Germline-derived CDR1 and CDR2 are KGHSH and LQKENI. V shed 2 bases, J shed 5 bases, and the junction held 6 bases outside the gene matches. This CDR3 has 16 amino acids.

CDR3 loop: CASSGRRGTGELFF. As DNA, the CDR3 is TGTGCCAGCTCCGGAAGGAGAGGTACCGGGGAGCTGTTTTTT. This chain joins TRBV27 and TRBJ2-2; D is unresolved. V was trimmed by 8 bases and J by 5 bases, leaving 15 bases between them. This CDR3 comprises 14 residues. Germline loops: CDR1 MNHEY, CDR2 SMNVEV (reference sequence).

The genes are TRBV11-2 and TRBJ2-7; 14 nucleotides align to TRBD2. The CDR3 contains 16 residues. Germline lookup yields CDR1 SGHAT and CDR2 FQNNGV. The V and J ends lost 4 bases and 7 bases, in that order; junction bases with no gene match: 9. CDR3 residues: CASSSTSGRARGEQYF. DNA of the CDR3: TGTGCCAGCAGCTCGACTAGCGGGAGGGCCAGGGGTGAGCAGTACTTC.

This clone came up a few times. This chain links TRBV10-3 with TRBJ1-1; no clear D gene. This CDR3 has 14 residues. Trimming removed 0 bases at V and 1 base at J, with 6 bases between. The germline V gene has CDR1 ENHRY and CDR2 SYGVKD. DNA of the CDR3: TGTGCCATCAGTGAGTCGCAGTGGAACACTGAAGCTTTCTTT. As protein: CAISESQWNTEAFF.

This clone has more than one count but fewer than ten. The chain combines TRBV28 with TRBJ2-3; no reliable D call. With 4 bases removed from V and 0 bases from J, the gap between germline ends came to 5 bases. The CDR3 consists of 13 residues. The germline gives CDR1 MDHEN, CDR2 SYDVKM. The CDR3 here is CASSSYSTDTQYF. CDR3 bases: TGTGCCAGCAGTTCCTACAGCACAGATACGCAGTATTTT.

The CDR3 spells CASSPRAYEQYF. CDR3 sequence (DNA): TGTGCCAGCTCACCTAGAGCCTACGAGCAGTACTTC. The chain combines TRBV18 with TRBJ2-7, with D hard to call. Trimming removed 3 bases at V and 2 bases at J, with 5 bases between. The germline V gene encodes CDR1 KGHSH and CDR2 LQKENI. The CDR3 contains 12 residues.

This clone has just one count. The rearrangement uses TRBV6-5 and TRBJ2-7, with 9 bases matching TRBD1. Losses at the gene ends were 6 bases for V and 4 bases for J; bases not matched to a gene: 4. This CDR3 comprises 13 residues. Germline V gene data show CDR1 as MNHEY and CDR2 as SVGAGI. The CDR3 is CASRAGTGYEQYF. The CDR3 region has the DNA TGTGCCAGCAGAGCCGGGACAGGGTACGAGCAGTACTTC.

For this clone: A read error may explain this, as a much larger clone is one base away. The same CDR3 can be traced to other DNA sequences in this sample. The chain uses TRBV4-2 and TRBJ2-7, with D possibly being TRBD2 (6 bases). This CDR3 region has 15 residues. Germline V gene sequence: CDR1 LGHNA, CDR2 YNFKEQ. The V gene lost 0 bases and the J gene lost 2 bases, with 11 bases spanning the gap. The chain's CDR3 is CASSQEGGRAYEQYF. The CDR3 DNA follows: TGTGCCAGCAGCCAAGAGGGGGGAAGGGCCTACGAGCAGTACTTC.

Only one count was recorded for this clone. The rearrangement uses TRBV11-3 and TRBJ2-5, with no clear D. Germline V gene data show CDR1 as SGHNT and CDR2 as YENEEA. The V end was cut by 5 bases, the J end by 2 bases, with 9 bases between. This CDR3 has 13 amino acids. In nucleotides, the CDR3 is TGTGCCAGCAGCGGGCAGGTACAAGAGACCCAGTACTTC. Encoded protein: CASSGQVQETQYF.

The chain recombines TRBV6-2 or TRBV6-3 with TRBJ2-7; D is ambiguous. The germline CDR1 and CDR2 sequences are MNHEY and SVGEGT. Trimming left V 5 bases short and J 3 bases short, with 11 bases between. CDR3 length equals 13 residues. Here the CDR3 reads CASSLPAYYEQYF. The CDR3 DNA reads TGTGCCAGCAGTCTCCCCGCCTACTACGAGCAGTACTTC.

V and J are TRBV28 and TRBJ1-4; no definite D call. Trimming took 5 bases from V and 4 from J, leaving 8 bases between them. CDR1 is MDHEN, CDR2 SYDVKM, per germline. CDR3 length: 13 amino acids. The CDR3 reads CASSPSSNEKLFF. DNA for the CDR3: TGTGCCAGCAGTCCGTCCAGTAATGAAAAACTGTTTTTT.

The chain recombines TRBV27 with TRBJ1-3; D call uncertain. V lost 2 bases, J lost 1 base, and 15 bases lay in between. The germline V gene has CDR1 MNHEY and CDR2 SMNVEV (reference sequence). The CDR3 is 17 residues long. CDR3 residues: CASSLKAQFQSGNTIYF. Here the CDR3 DNA reads TGTGCCAGCAGTTTAAAGGCACAGTTTCAGTCTGGAAACACCATATATTTT.

In its sample, this clone was seen a few times. CDR3 sequence: CASSQAACRGRDPSTDTQYF. CDR3 in DNA: TGTGCCAGCAGCCAAGCCGCCTGTCGCGGGAGGGATCCTAGCACAGATACGCAGTATTTT. This rearrangement joins TRBV3-1 (or the pseudogene TRBV3-2) to TRBJ2-3; 9 bases are shared with TRBD2. Per the germline V gene, CDR1 is LGHDT and CDR2 is YNNKEL (reference sequence). The CDR3 runs to 20 residues. The J segment lost 0 bases and the V segment lost 1 base, leaving 14 bases of the junction unmatched.

This rearrangement joins TRBV6-2 or TRBV6-3 to TRBJ1-5, with 8 bases identical to TRBD1. CDR3 length: 14 amino acids. CDR1 and CDR2 (germline): MNHEY, SVGEGT. V lost 6 bases, J lost 7 bases, and 8 bases stayed unmatched. The DNA for the CDR3 is TGTGCCAGCAGCCAAGGACAGGGCGGACAGCCCCAGCATTTT. As protein: CASSQGQGGQPQHF.

The rearrangement uses TRBV18 and TRBJ2-5, with 9 nucleotides matching TRBD1. Unmatched junction bases numbered 7, after V lost 4 bases and J lost 4 bases. Looked up from germline, CDR1 is KGHSH and CDR2 is LQKENI. The CDR3 contains 15 residues. The DNA of the CDR3 is TGTGCCAGCTCACACTCTACAGGGGGCGGAGAGACCCAGTACTTC. Its protein is CASSHSTGGGETQYF.